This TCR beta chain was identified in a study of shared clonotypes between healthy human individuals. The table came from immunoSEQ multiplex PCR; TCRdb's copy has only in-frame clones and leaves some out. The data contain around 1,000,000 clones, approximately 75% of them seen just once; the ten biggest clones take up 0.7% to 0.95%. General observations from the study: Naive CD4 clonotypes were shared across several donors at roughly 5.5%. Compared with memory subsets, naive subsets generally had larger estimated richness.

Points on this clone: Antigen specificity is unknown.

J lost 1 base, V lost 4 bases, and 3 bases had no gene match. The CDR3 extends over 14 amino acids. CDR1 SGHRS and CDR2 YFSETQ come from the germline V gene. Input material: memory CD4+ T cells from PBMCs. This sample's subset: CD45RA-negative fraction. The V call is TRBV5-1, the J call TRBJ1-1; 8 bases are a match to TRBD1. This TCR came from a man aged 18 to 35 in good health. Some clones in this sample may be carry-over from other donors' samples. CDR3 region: CASSTTGANTEAFF. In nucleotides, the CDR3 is TGCGCCAGCAGCACGACAGGGGCGAACACTGAAGCTTTCTTT.